This note documents a single T cell receptor beta chain sequence. This entry comes from a study of blood T cell repertoires in COVID-19. The overall study: Sites across the United States, Italy and Spain contributed samples from acute and convalescent COVID-19. T cells, B-cell-depleted T cells, or PBMCs provided the cDNA or gDNA that served as material.

Authors' methods: From reference gene primer amplification, estimates of nucleated cell counts were derived. Here immunoSEQ multiplex PCR was the method, and the copy in TCRdb shows in-frame clones only, minus some. That table supplies the V and J calls and clone size; D and trimming were determined from the DNA. Of 9,500 to 15,000 clones listed, more than 90% were seen once; the top ten hold approximately 14%. The V gene's germline CDR1 is SGHKS and CDR2 YYEKEE (reference sequence). The V end lost 0 bases, the J end lost 2 bases, and 6 bases lay between the germline ends. The CDR3 runs to 13 residues.

The specimen was peripheral blood. The genes are TRBV5-5 and TRBJ2-7; unclear D gene. This clonotype originated in a man between 65 and 79 years old with active COVID-19. The CDR3 loop reads CASSLGSAYEQYF. In DNA, the CDR3 is TGTGCCAGCAGCTTGGGCAGCGCCTACGAGCAGTACTTC.